The 25 T cell receptor beta chains below all came from one sample that was sequenced in a study of T-cell memory formation after mild COVID-19. TCRdb reprocessed the 5' RACE reads with MiXCR, giving one entry per CDR3 protein. The repertoire holds around 310,000 distinct CDR3 sequences, with less than 25% as singletons. The sequencing sample was made of PBMCs or a T cell subset sorted from them (not recorded which). Source of these receptors: a young man who had mild COVID-19 (a few samples of this study predate the infection). Cell type and time point are not known.

The chain is built from TRBV12-3 or TRBV12-4 and TRBJ1-1, with TRBD1 matching 8 bases. V lost 6 bases and J lost 5; bases outside the gene matches: 8. The CDR3 has 14 amino acids. This CDR3 is CASRSDRGGTEAFF. The CDR3 nucleotides read TGTGCCAGCAGGAGCGACAGGGGAGGGACTGAAGCTTTCTTT.

The chain employs TRBV12-3 or TRBV12-4 and TRBJ1-4; D remains ambiguous. V was cut by 6 bases and J by 1 base, with 9 bases left in between. The CDR3 is 14 residues long. CDR3 coding DNA: TGTGCCAGCAGCTCCGACGTAACTAATGAAAAACTGTTTTTT. Translated: CASSSDVTNEKLFF.

The gene calls are TRBV10-3 and TRBJ1-1; tentatively, D is TRBD1 (5 bases). Per germline, CDR1 ENHRY and CDR2 SYGVKD. The CDR3 totals 14 residues. Trimming cost V 3 bases and J 7 bases, with 15 bases left between them. The CDR3 nucleotides read TGTGCCATCAGTGAAGCTACGGGGGTGGTTGAAGCTTTCTTT. This sequence encodes CAISEATGVVEAFF.

The chain couples TRBV7-3 to TRBJ2-3; D is unresolved. Trimming left V 1 base short and J 8 bases short, with 13 bases between. Germline V gives CDR1 SGHTA, CDR2 FQGTGA. There are 14 residues in the CDR3. The CDR3 is CASSLNPGSGTQYF. Here the CDR3 DNA reads TGTGCCAGCAGCTTAAATCCCGGATCGGGTACGCAGTATTTT.

This clonotype appeared a few times. Germline and junction disagree at one end, which may indicate a read error. V is TRBV12-3 or TRBV12-4 and J is TRBJ2-7; D is undetermined. This CDR3 comprises 15 residues. The CDR3 loop is CASSLDAVGRRLMDF. The CDR3 coding sequence is TGTGCCAGCAGTTTAGACGCGGTGGGCCGGCGGCTTATGGACTTC.

This clonotype showed up many times. This chain joins TRBV6-5 and TRBJ1-2, with 11 bases lining up with TRBD1. The CDR3 length is 16 residues. V lost 0 bases to trimming and J lost 4 bases; unmatched junction nucleotides: 4. In germline, CDR1 is MNHEY, CDR2 SVGAGI. The CDR3 is CASSYSIGTGGYGYTF. For the CDR3, the DNA is TGTGCCAGCAGTTACTCGATTGGGACAGGGGGCTATGGCTACACCTTC.

The genes are TRBV12-5 and TRBJ1-5; no clear D. The CDR3 extends over 16 amino acids. Per the germline V gene, CDR1 is LGHNT and CDR2 is FRNRAP. V was trimmed by 5 bases and J by 6 bases, leaving 20 bases between them. The DNA for the CDR3 is TGTGCTAGTGGTCCCAGCAGTCTCGGCGAAGCTCAGCCCCAGCATTTT. Its protein product is CASGPSSLGEAQPQHF.

This clonotype has a handful of counts. The V and J genes are TRBV18 and TRBJ2-7; possible D gene TRBD1, 6 bases. V was trimmed by 3 bases and J by 7 bases, leaving 16 bases between them. Germline V CDR1 and CDR2: KGHSH, LQKENI. The CDR3 covers 14 residues. The CDR3 nucleotides are TGTGCCAGCTCACCCGAAGCAGGGGTTCGAGAGCAGTACGTC. Amino acids: CASSPEAGVREQYV.

This clonotype has just a few counts. The chain is built from TRBV7-2 and TRBJ2-1; D remains ambiguous. Germline lookup yields CDR1 SGHTA and CDR2 FQGNSA. There are 12 residues in the CDR3. The germline V and J ends were trimmed by 5 bases and 9 bases, with 11 bases remaining between them. The CDR3 DNA follows: TGTGCCAGCAGCCACCACGCAATTGAGCAGTTCTTC. It encodes CASSHHAIEQFF.

This clonotype was counted a few times. The chain links TRBV6-5 to TRBJ1-5, with D uncertain. Trimming stripped 6 bases from V and 4 bases from J, with 10 bases between. CDR3 length: 13 amino acids. CDR1 and CDR2 (germline): MNHEY, SVGAGI. The CDR3: CASSPEPNQPQHF. CDR3 bases: TGTGCCAGCAGCCCTGAGCCTAATCAGCCCCAGCATTTT.

The table lists this clonotype with many counts. V and J are TRBV5-1 and TRBJ1-1; 9 positions match TRBD1. CDR1 SGHRS and CDR2 YFSETQ come from the germline V gene. V dropped 4 bases and J dropped 6; count of bases not matched to a gene: 10. The CDR3 is 15 residues long. CDR3 in DNA: TGCGCCAGCAGCAAACAGGGGGCGGCAGTTTCTGAAGCTTTCTTT. Its translation is CASSKQGAAVSEAFF. Filled out from reference TRBV5-1 and TRBJ1-1, the complete variable domain reads KAGVTQTPRYLIKTRGQQVTLSCSPISGHRSVSWYQQTPGQGLQFLFEYFSETQRNKGNFPGRFSGRQFSNSRSEMNVSTLELGDSALYLCASSKQGAAVSEAFFGQGTRLTVV.

Regarding this clonotype: Its ends do not fully match the called genes, so a read error is possible. The CDR3, as DNA: TGTTCCAGCATTAGTATGACTAACTATGGCTACACCTTC. Translation gives CSSISMTNYGYTF. The chain is built from TRBV28 and TRBJ1-2; no definite D call. Per germline, CDR1 MDHEN and CDR2 SYDVKM. CDR3 size: 13 residues.

V gene TRBV20-1 combines with J gene TRBJ2-5, with 7 bases identical to TRBD1. After removal of 0 bases from V and 4 bases from J, the junction contained 5 bases not matched to a gene. The germline CDR1 and CDR2 sequences are DFQATT and SNEGSKA (reference sequence). The CDR3 runs to 14 residues. CDR3 protein: CSARDSDRRETQYF. The CDR3 DNA reads as TGCAGTGCTAGAGACTCGGACAGGAGAGAGACCCAGTACTTC.

This clonotype has just a few counts. The V and J genes are TRBV6-6 and TRBJ1-5, with D unresolved. CDR3 length equals 12 residues. The V gene lost 5 bases and the J gene lost 3 bases, with 5 bases spanning the gap. Germline assignment: CDR1 MNHNY and CDR2 SVGAGI (reference sequence). CDR3: CASSPDNQPQHF. The CDR3 DNA reads as TGTGCCAGCAGTCCAGACAATCAGCCCCAGCATTTT.

The chain couples TRBV6-5 to TRBJ2-1, with 11 bases matching TRBD2. The V gene's germline CDR1 is MNHEY and CDR2 SVGAGI. This CDR3 region has 18 residues. V shed 0 bases, J shed 4 bases, and the junction held 8 bases outside the gene matches. The CDR3 region is CASSYSILTSGVYNEQFF. The CDR3 DNA sequence: TGTGCCAGCAGTTACTCGATATTGACTAGCGGGGTTTACAATGAGCAGTTCTTC.

This clonotype was seen a handful of times. The J gene is TRBJ2-1, the V gene TRBV9, with TRBD2 as a possible D gene (6 bases). CDR3 length: 15 residues. V lost 0 bases to trimming and J lost 4 bases, with 11 bases between them. Germline V gene sequence: CDR1 SGDLS, CDR2 YYNGEE. The DNA of the CDR3 is TGTGCCAGCAGCGTAGGCGGGGCAGGGTACAATGAGCAGTTCTTC. Protein: CASSVGGAGYNEQFF.

The rearrangement joins TRBV2 to TRBJ1-6; 8 nucleotides line up with TRBD1. The CDR3 sequence is 14 residues long. Germline V gene sequence: CDR1 SNHLY, CDR2 FYNNEI. V trimming: 4 bases; J trimming: 9 bases; junction bases outside the gene matches: 5. CDR3 nucleotide sequence: TGTGCCAGCAGTGCGACAGGGGTTATTTCACCCCTCCACTTT. Amino acid sequence: CASSATGVISPLHF.

This clonotype was observed a few times. The chain is built from TRBV7-2 and TRBJ2-5, with 7 bases matching TRBD2. Per germline, CDR1 SGHTA and CDR2 FQGNSA. The ends lost 5 bases at V and 5 bases at J; junction bases unmatched: 11. This CDR3 contains 15 residues. DNA for the CDR3: TGTGCCAGCAGCCTCGGGTGGGGGGGGTCGGAGACCCAGTACTTC. Its translation: CASSLGWGGSETQYF.

In this sample, this clonotype turned up a few times. The chain employs TRBV12-3 or TRBV12-4 and TRBJ2-5; 9 nucleotides match TRBD2. The CDR3 contains 18 residues. Trimming at V came to 6 bases and at J to 4 bases, leaving 18 bases not matched to a gene. The CDR3 sequence is CASSLPLSGGTGGETQYF. As DNA, the CDR3 is TGTGCCAGCAGCTTACCGTTGAGCGGGGGGACTGGGGGAGAGACCCAGTACTTC.

Only a few counts were recorded for this clonotype. V usage is TRBV5-1 and J usage is TRBJ2-5, with TRBD2 matching over 8 bases. With V trimmed by 4 bases and J by 2 bases, 7 bases remained unmatched. CDR3 length equals 15 residues. Per germline, CDR1 SGHRS and CDR2 YFSETQ. The DNA for the CDR3 is TGCGCCAGCAGCATGTCGGGACTAGAGCAAGAGACCCAGTACTTC. Its protein is CASSMSGLEQETQYF.

This sequence joins TRBV12-3 or TRBV12-4 and TRBJ2-1, with D possibly matching TRBD1 (6 bases). V lost 2 bases to trimming and J lost 6 bases, with 8 bases between them. The CDR3 is made up of 13 amino acids. DNA of the CDR3: TGTGCCAGCAGTTTACAGGGGTTCAATGAGCAGTTCTTC. This encodes CASSLQGFNEQFF.

In this sample, this clonotype turned up a few times. The chain uses TRBV7-2 and TRBJ2-2, with 8 bases identical to TRBD1. This CDR3 has 15 amino acids. Trimming took 5 bases from V and 5 from J; bases not matched to a gene: 7. Germline assignment: CDR1 SGHTA and CDR2 FQGNSA. Here the CDR3 reads CASSRGQGFTGELFF. The CDR3 DNA reads as TGTGCCAGCAGCCGCGGACAGGGCTTTACCGGGGAGCTGTTTTTT.

This clonotype was counted between two and nine times. The chain recombines TRBV30 with TRBJ2-1; no clear D gene. V was trimmed by 0 bases and J by 12 bases, leaving 9 bases between them. Germline lookup yields CDR1 GTSNPN and CDR2 SVGIG (reference sequence). The CDR3 loop spans 11 amino acids. DNA of the CDR3: TGTGCCTGGAGTGTAGAGATGGGGCAGTTCTTC. Its translation: CAWSVEMGQFF.

This clonotype turned up a few times. The chain couples TRBV28 to TRBJ2-3, with D perhaps matching TRBD1 (6 bases). The germline V and J ends were trimmed by 6 bases and 4 bases, with 14 bases remaining between them. This CDR3 is built from 14 residues. Germline CDR1 reads MDHEN; CDR2 reads SYDVKM. The CDR3 region has the DNA TGTGCCAGCAGCATCGACAGGAATTCAGATACGCAGTATTTT. This sequence encodes CASSIDRNSDTQYF.

This rearrangement joins TRBV7-9 to TRBJ2-3, with TRBD2 as a possible D gene (5 bases). Germline values: CDR1 SEHNR, CDR2 FQNEAQ (reference sequence). V shed 2 bases and J shed 6 bases, with 6 bases lying between them. The CDR3 covers 12 residues. The CDR3 sequence is CASSLWEDTQYF. The CDR3 bases are TGTGCCAGCAGCTTATGGGAGGATACGCAGTATTTT.